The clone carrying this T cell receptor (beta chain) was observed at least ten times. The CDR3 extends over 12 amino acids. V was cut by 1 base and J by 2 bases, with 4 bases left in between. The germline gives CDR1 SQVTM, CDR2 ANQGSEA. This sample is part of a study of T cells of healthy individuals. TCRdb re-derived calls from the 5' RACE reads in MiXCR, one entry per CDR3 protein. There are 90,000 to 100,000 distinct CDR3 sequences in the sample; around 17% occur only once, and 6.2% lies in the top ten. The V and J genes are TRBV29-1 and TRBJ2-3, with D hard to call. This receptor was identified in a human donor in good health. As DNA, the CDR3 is TGCAGCGTTGAAGCCAACACAGATACGCAGTATTTT. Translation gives CSVEANTDTQYF.